This entry lists 26 T cell receptor beta chains sequenced from one sample in a study of identical twins. TCRdb ran MiXCR on the 5' RACE reads and lists one entry per CDR3 protein. The sample yields 400,000 to 650,000 distinct CDR3 sequences, 22% seen once. This sample also belongs to another study, concerning T cells expressing NK-cell markers.

The specimen was CD4+ T cells sorted from blood. The receptors were gathered from a young woman in good health.

The V and J genes are TRBV20-1 and TRBJ2-2; 10 positions match TRBD1. This CDR3 comprises 17 residues. J was trimmed by 4 bases and V by 3 bases; bases with no gene match: 11. CDR1 is DFQATT and CDR2 is SNEGSKA in the germline V gene (reference sequence). The chain's CDR3 is CSARDQTGGLSTGELFF. For the CDR3, the DNA is TGCAGTGCTAGGGATCAGACAGGGGGCTTGAGCACCGGGGAGCTGTTTTTT.

This clonotype was found a few times. The chain joins TRBV10-3 to TRBJ1-5; D perhaps matches TRBD1 (5 bases). CDR1 is ENHRY, CDR2 SYGVKD, per germline. V was shortened by 5 bases and J by 2 bases, with 13 bases between the two germline ends. The CDR3 has 15 residues. The chain's CDR3 is CAISSGPFRNQPQHF. The CDR3 coding sequence is TGTGCCATCAGTTCGGGACCCTTTCGCAATCAGCCCCAGCATTTT.

This clonotype has more than one count but fewer than ten. V is TRBV7-2 and J is TRBJ1-2; maybe TRBD1 (5 bases). The CDR3 contains 15 residues. The germline gives CDR1 SGHTA, CDR2 FQGNSA. Trimming cost V 0 bases and J 7 bases, with 15 bases left between them. The CDR3 DNA is TGTGCCAGCAGCTTAGCTGGGACTGCGTTCTCTGGCTACACCTTC. Its translation is CASSLAGTAFSGYTF.

The chain is built from TRBV7-3 and TRBJ2-4; TRBD2 agrees at 10 bases. Looked up from germline, CDR1 is SGHTA and CDR2 is FQGTGA. The CDR3 covers 16 residues. The J segment lost 5 bases and the V segment lost 5 bases, leaving 9 bases of the junction unmatched. The CDR3 is CASSPRAGTSENIQYF. CDR3 DNA: TGTGCCAGCAGCCCAAGGGCCGGGACTAGCGAAAACATTCAGTACTTC.

This clonotype occurred a few times. The chain joins TRBV29-1 to TRBJ2-7; 7 bases match TRBD1. CDR3 size: 13 residues. Germline V lookup: CDR1 SQVTM, CDR2 ANQGSEA. The V and J ends lost 1 base and 7 bases, in that order; junction bases with no gene match: 7. CDR3 protein: CSVEAGQPQEQYF. The CDR3 nucleotides are TGCAGCGTTGAAGCGGGACAGCCTCAGGAGCAGTACTTC.

This clonotype was seen a few times. The V gene is TRBV7-8, the J gene TRBJ2-1, with TRBD2 as a possible D gene (6 bases). With 5 bases removed from V and 7 bases from J, the gap between germline ends came to 15 bases. The CDR3 has 14 residues. CDR1 is SGHVS and CDR2 is FQNEAQ in the germline V gene. The CDR3 here is CASSAQPGENEQFF. The CDR3 bases are TGTGCCAGCAGCGCCCAACCGGGGGAGAATGAGCAGTTCTTC.

V and J are TRBV20-1 and TRBJ2-3, with TRBD2 identical over 9 bases. V lost 3 bases and J lost 6; bases outside the gene matches: 7. The CDR3 totals 14 residues. The germline V gene has CDR1 DFQATT and CDR2 SNEGSKA (reference sequence). The CDR3 here is CSASLAGVRDTQYF. For the CDR3, the DNA is TGCAGTGCTAGTTTAGCGGGGGTCCGGGATACGCAGTATTTT.

The J gene is TRBJ2-3, the V gene TRBV29-1, with D maybe TRBD2 (5 bases). The V end was cut by 6 bases, the J end by 5 bases, with 18 bases between. The CDR3 consists of 14 residues. Germline CDR1 is SQVTM and CDR2 is ANQGSEA. In DNA form, the CDR3 reads TGCAGCGTAGCGGACTCTAACTCGGGAGATACGCAGTATTTT. It translates to CSVADSNSGDTQYF.

This clonotype was seen repeatedly, ten times or more. V usage is TRBV29-1 and J usage is TRBJ1-2, with D unresolved. In germline, CDR1 is SQVTM, CDR2 ANQGSEA. The V and J ends lost 5 bases and 2 bases respectively, with 9 bases between them. This CDR3 comprises 12 residues. CDR3 DNA sequence: TGCAGCGTTTCTGAAGGCAACTATGGCTACACCTTC. Translation gives CSVSEGNYGYTF.

The chain employs TRBV6-2 or TRBV6-3 and TRBJ2-7; D perhaps matches TRBD2 (6 bases). Trimming shortened V by 0 bases and J by 6 bases, and 12 bases separated the two germline ends. Germline assignment: CDR1 MNHEY and CDR2 SVGEGT. The CDR3 consists of 14 residues. CDR3 DNA sequence: TGTGCCAGCAGTTACTCCGGCGGGAAGGGCGAGCAGTACTTC. Amino acid sequence: CASSYSGGKGEQYF.

In DNA form, the CDR3 reads TGTGCCAGCAGCTCGGCAGGGTTCACAGATACGCAGTATTTT. Amino acids: CASSSAGFTDTQYF. The chain joins TRBV7-3 to TRBJ2-3; maybe TRBD1 (5 bases). The CDR3 is made up of 14 amino acids. From germline, CDR1 is SGHTA and CDR2 FQGTGA. Trimming cost V 4 bases and J 2 bases, with 10 bases left between them.

The chain combines TRBV20-1 with TRBJ2-7, with 7 bases aligning to TRBD1. The CDR3 is 14 residues long. Trimming removed 0 bases from V and 6 bases from J; junction bases left unmatched: 8. Germline loops: CDR1 DFQATT, CDR2 SNEGSKA (reference sequence). In DNA form, the CDR3 reads TGCAGTGCTAGAGATGGGGTTACAGGGGTCGAGCAGTACTTC. Translation gives CSARDGVTGVEQYF.

The rearrangement joins TRBV7-2 to TRBJ2-1; 10 bases match TRBD2. This CDR3 has 12 residues. The germline gives CDR1 SGHTA, CDR2 FQGNSA. V trimming: 5 bases; J trimming: 10 bases; junction bases outside the gene matches: 2. Here the CDR3 DNA reads TGTGCCAGCAGCACTAGCGGGATCGAGCAGTTCTTC. Residues: CASSTSGIEQFF.

The chain uses TRBV27 and TRBJ2-1; 7 bases agree with TRBD2. The germline V gene has CDR1 MNHEY and CDR2 SMNVEV (reference sequence). CDR3 size: 16 residues. The ends lost 4 bases at V and 4 bases at J; junction bases unmatched: 10. CDR3 sequence: CASSSRLAGEYNEQFF. CDR3 in DNA: TGTGCCAGCAGTTCACGACTAGCTGGGGAATACAATGAGCAGTTCTTC.

Only a few counts were recorded for this clonotype. V gene TRBV5-1 combines with J gene TRBJ2-5; D ambiguous. There are 16 residues in the CDR3. The germline V gene encodes CDR1 SGHRS and CDR2 YFSETQ. The ends were cut back, 0 bases at V and 4 bases at J, with 16 bases in the middle. Here the CDR3 DNA reads TGCGCCAGCAGCTTGGCCGACTCCCAGAAGGGAGAGACCCAGTACTTC. This codes for CASSLADSQKGETQYF.

J is TRBJ1-1 and V is TRBV20-1, with D possibly TRBD1 on 5 matching bases. Germline CDR1 reads DFQATT; CDR2 reads SNEGSKA (reference sequence). The V gene lost 6 bases and the J gene lost 7 bases, with 15 bases spanning the gap. The CDR3 contains 12 residues. The CDR3 protein is CSAKMGDGEAFF. CDR3 in DNA: TGCAGTGCAAAGATGGGGGACGGTGAAGCTTTCTTT.

This clonotype was seen a few times. This chain links TRBV4-3 with TRBJ2-3; possible D gene TRBD1, 5 bases. The length of the CDR3 is 20 residues. The V end was cut by 0 bases, the J end by 0 bases, with 22 bases between. The germline V gene has CDR1 LGHNA and CDR2 YSLEER. The CDR3 region is CASSQEVRRSNRYSTDTQYF. In DNA, the CDR3 is TGCGCCAGCAGCCAAGAAGTACGGAGATCCAACAGGTACAGCACAGATACGCAGTATTTT.

Turning to this clonotype: The CDR3 end shows no conserved phenylalanine or tryptophan, and so a read error is likely. The chain has TRBV7-9 and TRBJ1-2, with 8 positions matching TRBD1. The CDR3 contains 11 residues. The V and J ends lost 5 bases and 10 bases, in that order; junction bases with no gene match: 3. CDR1 is SEHNR and CDR2 is FQNEAQ in the germline V gene (reference sequence). CDR3 sequence (DNA): TGTGCCAGCAGCCTGGACAGGGCCTACACCTCC. Translated: CASSLDRAYTS.

This chain links TRBV6-5 with TRBJ2-7; 9 bases are a match to TRBD1. Trimming at V came to 2 bases and at J to 10 bases, leaving 9 bases not matched to a gene. Germline V gene sequence: CDR1 MNHEY, CDR2 SVGAGI. This CDR3 comprises 14 residues. The CDR3 loop reads CASSYARGDRAQYF. In DNA form, the CDR3 reads TGTGCCAGCAGTTACGCGAGGGGGGACAGGGCACAGTACTTC.

The chain carries TRBV5-1 and TRBJ1-3; D call uncertain. V lost 0 bases and J lost 0, with 7 bases in between. The germline V gene has CDR1 SGHRS and CDR2 YFSETQ. CDR3 size: 15 residues. For the CDR3, the DNA is TGCGCCAGCAGCTTGGTATGGGGCTCTGGAAACACCATATATTTT. Amino acids: CASSLVWGSGNTIYF.

This clonotype was seen a handful of times. The chain recombines TRBV15 with TRBJ1-4; the match to TRBD1 covers 8 bases. Trimming took 3 bases from V and 6 from J; bases not matched to a gene: 12. The CDR3 is 17 residues long. CDR1 and CDR2 from the germline V gene are LNHNV and YYDKDF (reference sequence). The CDR3 DNA sequence: TGTGCCACCAGCAGGAGCAAAGCCGGGACAGGATATGAAAAACTGTTTTTT. Translating gives CATSRSKAGTGYEKLFF. The full variable domain, its missing parts supplied by reference TRBV15 and TRBJ1-4, is DAMVIQNPRYQVTQFGKPVTLSCSQTLNHNVMYWYQQKSSQAPKLLFHYYDKDFNNEADTPDNFQSRRPNTSFCFLDIRSPGLGDTAMYLCATSRSKAGTGYEKLFFGSGTQLSVL.

The chain joins TRBV5-1 to TRBJ2-7; 8 bases map to TRBD1. The CDR3 sequence is 15 residues long. Germline V CDR1 and CDR2: SGHRS, YFSETQ. Trimming took 1 base from V and 5 from J; bases not matched to a gene: 8. The CDR3 reads CASSLIVRGLHEQYF. The DNA of the CDR3 is TGCGCCAGCAGCTTGATTGTCAGGGGGCTCCACGAGCAGTACTTC.

This clonotype was counted many times. The chain combines TRBV12-3 or TRBV12-4 with TRBJ2-2; 8 bases line up with TRBD2. Unmatched junction bases numbered 2, after V lost 1 base and J lost 1 base. The CDR3 extends over 16 amino acids. The CDR3 nucleotides read TGTGCCAGCAGTTTAGGTCTAGCGGGGAACACCGGGGAGCTGTTTTTT. The encoded protein is CASSLGLAGNTGELFF.

The V and J genes are TRBV5-4 and TRBJ2-1; tentatively, D is TRBD1 or TRBD2 (5 bases each). Germline CDR1 SGHNT, CDR2 YYREEE (reference sequence). This CDR3 has 16 residues. V was pared by 3 bases and J by 3 bases, with 16 bases between. The CDR3 sequence: CASSSGTEARYNEQFF. CDR3 sequence (DNA): TGTGCCAGCAGCTCGGGGACGGAGGCTCGCTACAATGAGCAGTTCTTC.

The chain carries TRBV10-3 and TRBJ2-7, with 7 positions matching TRBD2. The CDR3 is 13 residues long. Germline-derived CDR1 and CDR2 are ENHRY and SYGVKD. V shed 6 bases, J shed 8 bases, and the junction held 10 bases outside the gene matches. The chain's CDR3 is CAISPREEGKQYF. The CDR3 DNA reads TGTGCCATCAGCCCCCGGGAGGAGGGGAAGCAGTACTTC.

CDR3 bases: TGTGCCAGCAGCCGAAAGGGGGATTTTTTCTATGGCTACACCTTC. Residues: CASSRKGDFFYGYTF. The chain combines TRBV12-3 or TRBV12-4 with TRBJ1-2, with a weak D call TRBD1 (6 bases). CDR3 length: 15 amino acids. The V end lost 6 bases, the J end lost 4 bases, and 18 bases lay between the germline ends.